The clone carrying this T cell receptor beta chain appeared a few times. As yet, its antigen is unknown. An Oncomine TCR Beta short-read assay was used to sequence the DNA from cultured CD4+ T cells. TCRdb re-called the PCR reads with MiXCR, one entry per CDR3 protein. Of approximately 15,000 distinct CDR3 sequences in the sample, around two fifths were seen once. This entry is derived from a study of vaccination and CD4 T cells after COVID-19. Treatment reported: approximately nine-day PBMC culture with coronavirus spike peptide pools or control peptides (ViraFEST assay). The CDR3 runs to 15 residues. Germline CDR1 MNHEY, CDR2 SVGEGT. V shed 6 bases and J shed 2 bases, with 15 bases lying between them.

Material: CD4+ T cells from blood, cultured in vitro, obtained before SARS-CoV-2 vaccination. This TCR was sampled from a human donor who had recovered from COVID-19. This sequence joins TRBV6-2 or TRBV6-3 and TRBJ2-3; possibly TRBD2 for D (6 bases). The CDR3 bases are TGTGCCAGCAGGGAACGGGGACTGTACACAGATACGCAGTATTTT. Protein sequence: CASRERGLYTDTQYF.